Listed here are 21 T cell receptor beta chains from one sample, sequenced in a study of Ad26.COV2.S vaccination and SARS-CoV-2 variants. Profiled with immunoSEQ multiplex PCR; TCRdb holds only in-frame clones, not every one. Of about 350,000 clones listed, 80% to 90% were seen once; the top ten hold over 8.5%. Treatment: roughly 20 received Ad26.COV2.S at low or high dose, single or two shots; about five received placebo; per-sample allocation not given. Sampling was performed 63 days after the first vaccine or placebo injection. The specimen was peripheral blood, collected in a trial of Ad26.COV2.S vaccine versus placebo. The receptor source for this set is a person between 18 and 60 years old who received the Ad26.COV2.S COVID-19 vaccine or a placebo.

The V call is TRBV28, the J call TRBJ1-2; D possibly corresponds to TRBD1 (5 bases). Looked up from germline, CDR1 is MDHEN and CDR2 is SYDVKM. The V end was cut by 7 bases, the J end by 4 bases, with 19 bases between. CDR3 size: 15 residues. The CDR3 loop reads CASKIPRGYSYGYTF. The CDR3 region has the DNA TGTGCCAGCAAAATCCCGAGGGGTTACTCCTATGGCTACACCTTC.

This clone was seen only a few times. This chain connects TRBV29-1 to TRBJ1-2, with TRBD1 matching over 8 bases. This CDR3 spans 16 amino acids. CDR1 SQVTM and CDR2 ANQGSEA come from the germline V gene. V dropped 3 bases and J dropped 3; count of bases not matched to a gene: 12. Written as DNA, the CDR3 is TGCAGCGTTGAGCCCTTCACAGGGGGAGGTGACTATGGCTACACCTTC. It yields the protein CSVEPFTGGGDYGYTF.

This chain links TRBV7-9 with TRBJ2-6, with unresolved D. This CDR3 region has 14 residues. The V gene's germline CDR1 is SEHNR and CDR2 FQNEAQ (reference sequence). Trimming removed 3 bases at V and 1 base at J, with 4 bases between. As DNA, the CDR3 is TGTGCCAGCAGCTTCGGGTCTGGGGCCAACGTCCTGACTTTC. This codes for CASSFGSGANVLTF.

This clone has just a few counts. This sequence joins TRBV19 and TRBJ2-1; TRBD2 might be the D (7 bases). The germline CDR1 and CDR2 sequences are LNHDA and SQIVND (reference sequence). This CDR3 comprises 16 residues. V was cut by 1 base and J by 3 bases, with 13 bases left in between. The CDR3 nucleotides are TGTGCCAGTAGTATAGTCTGGGGGGGGCTCTACAATGAGCAGTTCTTC. As protein: CASSIVWGGLYNEQFF. Together with reference TRBV19 and TRBJ2-1, the CDR3 gives the full variable domain: DGGITQSPKYLFRKEGQNVTLSCEQNLNHDAMYWYRQDPGQGLRLIYYSQIVNDFQKGDIAEGYSVSREKKESFPLTVTSAQKNPTAFYLCASSIVWGGLYNEQFFGPGTRLTVL.

V is TRBV5-8 and J is TRBJ2-2, with 8 bases aligning to TRBD1. Germline values: CDR1 SGHTS, CDR2 YDEGEE. The CDR3 is 15 amino acids. Trimming cost V 0 bases and J 5 bases; bases outside gene matches: 3. CDR3: CASSLGQGWTGELFF. Here the CDR3 DNA reads TGTGCCAGCAGCTTGGGACAGGGGTGGACCGGGGAGCTGTTTTTT.

The chain joins TRBV28 to TRBJ2-1, with 8 bases identical to TRBD2. Germline V gene sequence: CDR1 MDHEN, CDR2 SYDVKM. The CDR3 extends over 15 amino acids. V shed 2 bases, J shed 7 bases, and the junction held 7 bases outside the gene matches. CDR3 in amino acids: CASSLKAGVHNEQFF. In DNA, the CDR3 is TGTGCCAGCAGTTTAAAAGCGGGAGTGCATAATGAGCAGTTCTTC.

The chain links TRBV3-1 (or the pseudogene TRBV3-2) to TRBJ2-1, with a weak D call TRBD2 (5 bases). Germline CDR1 reads LGHDT; CDR2 reads YNNKEL (reference sequence). The CDR3 is made up of 12 amino acids. V shed 0 bases and J shed 10 bases, with 7 bases lying between them. CDR3 DNA sequence: TGTGCCAGCAGCCAAGATCTAGCAGAGCAGTTCTTC. It codes for CASSQDLAEQFF.

The J gene is TRBJ1-6, the V gene TRBV3-1 (or the pseudogene TRBV3-2); D not resolved. V dropped 4 bases and J dropped 7 bases, with 14 bases sitting between them. Looked up from germline, CDR1 is LGHDT and CDR2 is YNNKEL (reference sequence). The CDR3 sequence is 15 residues long. This CDR3 is CASSLRSVTNSPLHF. CDR3 nucleotide sequence: TGTGCCAGCAGCCTTAGGTCGGTCACGAATTCACCCCTCCACTTT.

This clone was picked up one time. This chain uses TRBV4-3 with TRBJ2-7; the D call may be TRBD1 or TRBD2 (6 bases each). The length of the CDR3 is 17 residues. Germline CDR1 is LGHNA and CDR2 is YSLEER. V was clipped by 3 bases and J by 2 bases, with 20 bases between them. The CDR3 is CASSHPLAFGGPYEQYF. The CDR3 DNA is TGCGCCAGCAGCCACCCCTTAGCTTTCGGGGGCCCCTACGAGCAGTACTTC.

The table lists this clone with a count of one. This chain joins TRBV5-1 and TRBJ2-2, with D uncertain. The germline gives CDR1 SGHRS, CDR2 YFSETQ. The length of the CDR3 is 13 residues. Trimming took 1 base from V and 4 from J, leaving 5 bases between them. The chain's CDR3 is CASSLFGTGELFF. The CDR3, as DNA: TGCGCCAGCAGCTTGTTTGGCACCGGGGAGCTGTTTTTT.

This chain connects TRBV2 to TRBJ2-2; no definite D call. Germline assignment: CDR1 SNHLY and CDR2 FYNNEI. The CDR3 has 15 amino acids. With 10 bases removed from V and 3 bases from J, the gap between germline ends came to 18 bases. CDR3 bases: TGTGCCACTCGAATAGGTGACTTTGACACCGGGGAGCTGTTTTTT. Amino acids: CATRIGDFDTGELFF.

V is TRBV3-1 (or the pseudogene TRBV3-2) and J is TRBJ1-4, with D perhaps TRBD1 (5 bases). The length of the CDR3 is 17 residues. Trimming removed 1 base from V and 8 bases from J, with 20 bases in between. Germline CDR1 and CDR2: LGHDT and YNNKEL (reference sequence). CDR3 residues: CASSQGNRRIVGEKLFF. The CDR3 DNA follows: TGTGCCAGCAGCCAAGGTAACAGGAGGATTGTCGGGGAAAAACTGTTTTTT.

The chain joins TRBV3-1 (or the pseudogene TRBV3-2) to TRBJ2-7; 7 positions agree with TRBD2. The V segment lost 6 bases and the J segment 5 bases; nucleotides outside the gene matches: 13. CDR3 size: 15 residues. Per germline, CDR1 LGHDT and CDR2 YNNKEL (reference sequence). CDR3 sequence (DNA): TGTGCCAGCAGTCACGGGGCGGGGGTCTTTGACGAGCAGTACTTC. Protein: CASSHGAGVFDEQYF.

The table lists this clone with a few counts. This chain uses TRBV4-1 with TRBJ1-2; the D is unclear. The CDR3 covers 13 residues. Trimming removed 4 bases from V and 11 bases from J, with 17 bases in between. CDR1 and CDR2 (germline): MGHRA, YSYEKL. The CDR3 DNA sequence: TGCGCCAGCAGCCCTGGACGGAGGGCGAGTTACACCTTC. Amino acid sequence: CASSPGRRASYTF.

The J gene is TRBJ2-7, the V gene TRBV27; 10 bases align to TRBD1. J lost 5 bases, V lost 4 bases, and 5 bases had no gene match. Germline CDR1 MNHEY, CDR2 SMNVEV (reference sequence). The CDR3 sequence is 14 residues long. CDR3 nucleotide sequence: TGTGCCAGCAGTTGGCAGGGACAGGGGAACGAGCAGTACTTC. It codes for CASSWQGQGNEQYF.

This clone occurred a few times. V is TRBV4-1 and J is TRBJ2-1; perhaps D is TRBD1 or TRBD2 (5 bases each). Germline values: CDR1 MGHRA, CDR2 YSYEKL. Trimming took 3 bases from V and 7 from J, leaving 19 bases between them. The CDR3 totals 16 residues. The CDR3 DNA reads as TGCGCCAGCAGCCATCCCTGGGACCAAGCTGGGAATGAGCAGTTCTTC. It specifies CASSHPWDQAGNEQFF.

The rearrangement joins TRBV28 to TRBJ1-5, with D possibly matching TRBD1 (6 bases). The length of the CDR3 is 14 residues. Germline assignment: CDR1 MDHEN and CDR2 SYDVKM. The V end was cut by 4 bases, the J end by 4 bases, with 11 bases between. The CDR3 is CASSYFQGNQPQHF. The DNA for the CDR3 is TGTGCCAGCAGTTACTTTCAGGGGAATCAGCCCCAGCATTTT. The full variable domain, with the rest looked up from reference TRBV28 and TRBJ1-5, is DVKVTQSSRYLVKRTGEKVFLECVQDMDHENMFWYRQDPGLGLRLIYFSYDVKMKEKGDIPEGYSVSREKKERFSLILESASTNQTSMYLCASSYFQGNQPQHFGDGTRLSIL.

This chain connects TRBV3-1 (or the pseudogene TRBV3-2) to TRBJ2-7; D unresolved. Trimming pared 1 base from V and 6 bases from J, leaving 10 bases between. Germline V gene lookup returns CDR1 LGHDT and CDR2 YNNKEL (reference sequence). This CDR3 comprises 13 residues. CDR3 region: CASSQVWGSEQYF. The CDR3 DNA reads TGTGCCAGCAGCCAAGTATGGGGTTCCGAGCAGTACTTC.

The chain has TRBV28 and TRBJ2-3, with TRBD1 as a possible D gene (5 bases). In germline, CDR1 is MDHEN, CDR2 SYDVKM. V was trimmed by 4 bases and J by 2 bases, leaving 10 bases between them. The CDR3 has 14 amino acids. CDR3 sequence reads: CASSSAGNTDTQYF. In DNA form, the CDR3 reads TGTGCCAGCAGTTCCGCAGGGAACACAGATACGCAGTATTTT.

The rearrangement joins TRBV7-3 to TRBJ2-5, with TRBD2 matching 11 bases. Germline CDR1 SGHTA, CDR2 FQGTGA. J lost 1 base, V lost 5 bases, and 6 bases had no gene match. CDR3 length equals 16 residues. CDR3: CASSKQGLAAQETQYF. The CDR3 DNA reads TGTGCCAGCAGCAAGCAGGGACTAGCGGCCCAAGAGACCCAGTACTTC.

This clone has a single count. The V gene is TRBV5-1, the J gene TRBJ1-6; 9 positions agree with TRBD1. The CDR3 loop spans 15 amino acids. Germline V gene sequence: CDR1 SGHRS, CDR2 YFSETQ. The junction had 7 bases not matched to a gene; V was cut back by 7 bases and J by 5 bases. The CDR3 nucleotides are TGCGCCAGCCGGTACGGGACAGGGAATAATTCACCCCTCCACTTT. Translated, it gives CASRYGTGNNSPLHF.